This T cell receptor (beta chain) comes out of a study of CD4 T cells in relation to SARS-CoV-2 and coronaviruses. Study information: A couple of subjects were Hispanic; patients were 8 males and a few females.

Naive and memory CD4+ T cells were cultured with CEF, then survey-sequenced. Repertoires were generated with immunoSEQ multiplex PCR, while TCRdb's copy carries only in-frame clones and drops some. The data show 35,000 to 45,000 clones, with 75% to 90% seen just once and less than 1.5% held by the top ten. This clone has just one count. The antigen is undetermined. CDR1 and CDR2 (germline): MNHEY, SMNVEV (reference sequence). This CDR3 spans 15 amino acids. V was pared by 2 bases and J by 4 bases, with 2 bases of the junction left unmatched. Sequencing used naive CD4+ T cells from PBMCs, cultured in vitro. Subset denoted: naive CD4+ T cells isolated by negative enrichment. This clonotype was sampled from an adult with COVID-19. The chain couples TRBV27 to TRBJ1-6, with 7 bases identical to TRBD1. CDR3 DNA sequence: TGTGCCAGCAGTTTAGAGGGACAGTATAATTCACCCCTCCACTTT. It is translated as CASSLEGQYNSPLHF.